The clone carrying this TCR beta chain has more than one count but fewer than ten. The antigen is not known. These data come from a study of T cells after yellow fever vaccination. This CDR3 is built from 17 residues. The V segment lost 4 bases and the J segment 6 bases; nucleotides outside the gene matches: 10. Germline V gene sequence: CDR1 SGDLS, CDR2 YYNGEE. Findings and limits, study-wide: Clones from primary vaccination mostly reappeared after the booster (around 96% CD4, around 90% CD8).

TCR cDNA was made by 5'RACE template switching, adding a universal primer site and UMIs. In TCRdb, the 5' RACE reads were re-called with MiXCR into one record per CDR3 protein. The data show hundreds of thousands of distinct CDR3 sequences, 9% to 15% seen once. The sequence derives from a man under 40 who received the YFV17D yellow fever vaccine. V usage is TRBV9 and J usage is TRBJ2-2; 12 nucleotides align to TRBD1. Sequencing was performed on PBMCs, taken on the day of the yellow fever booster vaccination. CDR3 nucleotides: TGTGCCAGCAGCTCAAGAGAGGGACAGGGGGCACCCGGGGAGCTGTTTTTT. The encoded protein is CASSSREGQGAPGELFF.